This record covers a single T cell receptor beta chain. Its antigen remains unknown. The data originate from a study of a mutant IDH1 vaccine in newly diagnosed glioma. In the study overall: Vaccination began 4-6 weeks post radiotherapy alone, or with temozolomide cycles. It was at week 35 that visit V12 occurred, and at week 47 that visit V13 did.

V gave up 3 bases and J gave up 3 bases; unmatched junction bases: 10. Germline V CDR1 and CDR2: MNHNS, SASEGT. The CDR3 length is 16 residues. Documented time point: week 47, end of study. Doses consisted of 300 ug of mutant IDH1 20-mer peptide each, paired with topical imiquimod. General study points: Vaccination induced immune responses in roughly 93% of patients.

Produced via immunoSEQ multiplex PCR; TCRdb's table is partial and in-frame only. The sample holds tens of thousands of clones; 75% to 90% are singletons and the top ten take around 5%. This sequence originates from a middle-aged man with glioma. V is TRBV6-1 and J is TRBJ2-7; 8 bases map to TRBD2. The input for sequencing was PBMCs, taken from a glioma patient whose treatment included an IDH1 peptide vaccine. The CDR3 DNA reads TGTGCCAGCAGTGACCTCCGGGAGGGCCTCAACTACGAGCAGTACTTC. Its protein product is CASSDLREGLNYEQYF.